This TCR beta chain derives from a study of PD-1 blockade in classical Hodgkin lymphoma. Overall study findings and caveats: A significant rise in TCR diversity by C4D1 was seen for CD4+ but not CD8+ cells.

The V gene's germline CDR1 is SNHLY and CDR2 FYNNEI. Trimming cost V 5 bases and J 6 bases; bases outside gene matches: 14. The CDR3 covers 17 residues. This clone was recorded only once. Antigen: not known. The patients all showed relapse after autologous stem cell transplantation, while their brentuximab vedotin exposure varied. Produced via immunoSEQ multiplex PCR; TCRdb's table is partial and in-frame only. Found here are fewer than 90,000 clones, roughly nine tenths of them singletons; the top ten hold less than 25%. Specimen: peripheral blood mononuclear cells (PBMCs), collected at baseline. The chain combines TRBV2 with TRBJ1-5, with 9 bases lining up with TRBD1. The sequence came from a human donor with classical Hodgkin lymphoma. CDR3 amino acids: CASSSTGGAAASQPQHF. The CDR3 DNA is TGTGCCAGCAGTTCAACAGGGGGCGCGGCGGCGAGTCAGCCCCAGCATTTT.